The T cell receptor beta chain under discussion was sequenced for a study of technical replicates of blood from a few donors. The CDR3 runs to 13 residues. From germline, CDR1 is SGHKS and CDR2 YYEKEE (reference sequence). V shed 5 bases, J shed 2 bases, and the junction held 3 bases outside the gene matches. Assay: immunoSEQ multiplex PCR; the TCRdb copy retains only in-frame clones and omits some. The sample has 70,000 to 95,000 clones; about 97% are singletons. The receptor comes from a human donor in good health. The chain links TRBV5-5 to TRBJ1-1; 7 bases agree with TRBD1. Input material: T cells isolated from PBMCs. CDR3 nucleotides: TGTGCCAGCAGTCCAGGGGGAAACACTGAAGCTTTCTTT. Amino acids: CASSPGGNTEAFF.